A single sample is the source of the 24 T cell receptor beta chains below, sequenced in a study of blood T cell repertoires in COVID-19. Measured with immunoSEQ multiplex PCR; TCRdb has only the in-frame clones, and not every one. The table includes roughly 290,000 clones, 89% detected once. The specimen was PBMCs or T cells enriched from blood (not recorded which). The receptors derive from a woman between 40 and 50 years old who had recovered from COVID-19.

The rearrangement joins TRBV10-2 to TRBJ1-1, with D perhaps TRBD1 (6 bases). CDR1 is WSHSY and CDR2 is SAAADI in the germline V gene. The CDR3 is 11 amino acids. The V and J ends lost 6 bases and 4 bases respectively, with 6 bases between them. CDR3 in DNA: TGCGCCAGCAGGACAGGCACTGAAGCTTTCTTT. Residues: CASRTGTEAFF.

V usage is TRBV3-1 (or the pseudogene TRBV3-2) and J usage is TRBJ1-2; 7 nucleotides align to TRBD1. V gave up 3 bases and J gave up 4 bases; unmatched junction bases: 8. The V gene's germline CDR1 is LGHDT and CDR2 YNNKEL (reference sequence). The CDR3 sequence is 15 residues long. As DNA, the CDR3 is TGTGCCAGCAGCCAGCTTGACAGGGAGACCTATGGCTACACCTTC. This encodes CASSQLDRETYGYTF.

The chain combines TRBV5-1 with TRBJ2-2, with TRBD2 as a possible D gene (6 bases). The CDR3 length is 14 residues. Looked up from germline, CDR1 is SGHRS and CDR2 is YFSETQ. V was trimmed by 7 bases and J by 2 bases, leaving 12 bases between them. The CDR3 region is CASSGTSNTGELFF. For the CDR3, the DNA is TGCGCCAGCTCCGGGACTTCCAACACCGGGGAGCTGTTTTTT.

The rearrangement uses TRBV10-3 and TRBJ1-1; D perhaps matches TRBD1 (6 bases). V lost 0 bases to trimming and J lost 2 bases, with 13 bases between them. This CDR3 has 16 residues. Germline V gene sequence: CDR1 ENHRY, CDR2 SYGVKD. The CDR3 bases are TGTGCCATCAGTGAGTCGAGTTACAGGGACAACACTGAAGCTTTCTTT. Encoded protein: CAISESSYRDNTEAFF.

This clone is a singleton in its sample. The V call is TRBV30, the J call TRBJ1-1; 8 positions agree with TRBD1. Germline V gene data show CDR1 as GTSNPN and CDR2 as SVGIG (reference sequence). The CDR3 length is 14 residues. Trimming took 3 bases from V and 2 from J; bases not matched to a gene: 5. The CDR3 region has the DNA TGTGCCTGGAGGCGGACAGGGAGCAACACTGAAGCTTTCTTT. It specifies CAWRRTGSNTEAFF.

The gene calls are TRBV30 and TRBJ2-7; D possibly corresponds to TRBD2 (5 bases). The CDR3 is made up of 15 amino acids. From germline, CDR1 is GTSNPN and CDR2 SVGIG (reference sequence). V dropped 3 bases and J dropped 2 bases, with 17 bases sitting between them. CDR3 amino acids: CAWSPRPGETYEQYF. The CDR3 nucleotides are TGTGCCTGGAGCCCCAGGCCCGGGGAAACCTACGAGCAGTACTTC.

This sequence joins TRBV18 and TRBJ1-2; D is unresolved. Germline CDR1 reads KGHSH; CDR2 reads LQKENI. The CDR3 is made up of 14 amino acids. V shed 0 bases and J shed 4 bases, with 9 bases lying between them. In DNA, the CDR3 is TGTGCCAGCTCACCACCCCAGGCGCGCTATGGCTACACCTTC. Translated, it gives CASSPPQARYGYTF.

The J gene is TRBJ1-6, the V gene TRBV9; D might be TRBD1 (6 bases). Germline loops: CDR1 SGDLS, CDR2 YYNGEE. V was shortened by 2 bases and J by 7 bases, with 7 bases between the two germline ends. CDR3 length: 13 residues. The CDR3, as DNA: TGTGCCAGCAGCGTGGGACAAAATTCACCCCTCCACTTT. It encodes CASSVGQNSPLHF.

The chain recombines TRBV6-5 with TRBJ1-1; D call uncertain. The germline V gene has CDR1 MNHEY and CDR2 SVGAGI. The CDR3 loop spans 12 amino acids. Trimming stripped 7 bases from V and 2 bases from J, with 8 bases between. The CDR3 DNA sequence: TGTGCCAGCACCGCAGGCAACACTGAAGCTTTCTTT. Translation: CASTAGNTEAFF.

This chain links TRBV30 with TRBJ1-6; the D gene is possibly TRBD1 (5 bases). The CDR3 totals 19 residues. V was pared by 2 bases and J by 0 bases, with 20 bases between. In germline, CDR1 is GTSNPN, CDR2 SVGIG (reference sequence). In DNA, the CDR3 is TGTGCCTGGAGTCTACGGGGGGGAGGACCCTCCTCCTATAATTCACCCCTCCACTTT. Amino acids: CAWSLRGGGPSSYNSPLHF.

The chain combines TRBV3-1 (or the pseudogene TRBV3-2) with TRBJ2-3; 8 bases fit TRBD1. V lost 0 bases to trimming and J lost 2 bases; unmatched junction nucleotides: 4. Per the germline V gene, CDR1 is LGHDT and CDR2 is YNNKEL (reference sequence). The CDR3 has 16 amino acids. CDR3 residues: CASSQDRGRVTDTQYF. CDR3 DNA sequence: TGTGCCAGCAGCCAAGACAGGGGGCGGGTCACAGATACGCAGTATTTT.

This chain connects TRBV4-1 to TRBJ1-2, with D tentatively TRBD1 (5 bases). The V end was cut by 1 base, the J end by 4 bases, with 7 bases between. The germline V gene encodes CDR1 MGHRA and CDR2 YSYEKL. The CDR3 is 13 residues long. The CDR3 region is CASSQGQSYGYTF. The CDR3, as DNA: TGCGCCAGCAGCCAAGGACAGTCCTATGGCTACACCTTC.

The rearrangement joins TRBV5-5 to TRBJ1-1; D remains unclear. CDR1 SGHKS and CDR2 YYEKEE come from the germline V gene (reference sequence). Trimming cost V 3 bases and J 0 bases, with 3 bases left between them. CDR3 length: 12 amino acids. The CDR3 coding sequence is TGTGCCAGCAGCTCTATGAACACTGAAGCTTTCTTT. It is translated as CASSSMNTEAFF.

CDR3 coding DNA: TGTGCCAGCAGCTTCGCCAGGGAAGAGGCCACTGAAGCTTTCTTT. Protein product: CASSFAREEATEAFF. The V and J genes are TRBV5-4 and TRBJ1-1; TRBD1 might be the D (5 bases). The CDR3 is made up of 15 amino acids. The V end lost 2 bases, the J end lost 4 bases, and 15 bases lay between the germline ends. Germline CDR1 and CDR2: SGHNT and YYREEE (reference sequence).

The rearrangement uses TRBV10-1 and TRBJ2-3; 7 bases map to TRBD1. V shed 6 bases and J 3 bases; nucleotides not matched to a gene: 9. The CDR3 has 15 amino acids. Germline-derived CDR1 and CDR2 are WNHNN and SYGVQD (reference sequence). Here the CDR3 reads CASRGWDRYTDTQYF. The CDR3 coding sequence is TGCGCCAGCAGGGGCTGGGACAGATATACAGATACGCAGTATTTT.

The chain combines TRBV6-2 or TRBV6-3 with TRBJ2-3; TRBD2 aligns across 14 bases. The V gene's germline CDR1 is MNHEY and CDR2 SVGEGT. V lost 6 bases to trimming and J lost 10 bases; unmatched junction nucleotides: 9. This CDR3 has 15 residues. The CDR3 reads CASSKTSGRALAQYF. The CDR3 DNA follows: TGTGCCAGCAGCAAGACTAGCGGGAGGGCCCTGGCGCAGTATTTT.

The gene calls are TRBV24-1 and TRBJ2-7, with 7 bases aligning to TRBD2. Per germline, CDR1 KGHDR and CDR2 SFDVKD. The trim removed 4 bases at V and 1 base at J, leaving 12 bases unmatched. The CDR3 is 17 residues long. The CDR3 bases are TGTGCCACCAGTGACTCCGGGAGGCACCCTGATTCCTACGAGCAGTACTTC. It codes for CATSDSGRHPDSYEQYF.

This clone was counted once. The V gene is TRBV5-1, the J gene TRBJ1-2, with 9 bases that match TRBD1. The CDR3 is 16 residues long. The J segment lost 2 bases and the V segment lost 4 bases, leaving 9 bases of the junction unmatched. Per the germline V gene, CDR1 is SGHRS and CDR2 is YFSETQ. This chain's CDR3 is CASSPDGTGRNYGYTF. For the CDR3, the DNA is TGCGCCAGCAGCCCGGACGGGACAGGGCGAAACTATGGCTACACCTTC.

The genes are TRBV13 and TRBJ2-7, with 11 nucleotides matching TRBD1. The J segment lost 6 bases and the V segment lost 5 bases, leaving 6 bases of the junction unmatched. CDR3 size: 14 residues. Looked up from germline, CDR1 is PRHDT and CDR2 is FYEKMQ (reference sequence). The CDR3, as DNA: TGTGCCAGCAGCACCCGGACAGGGGGCTTCGAGCAGTACTTC. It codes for CASSTRTGGFEQYF.

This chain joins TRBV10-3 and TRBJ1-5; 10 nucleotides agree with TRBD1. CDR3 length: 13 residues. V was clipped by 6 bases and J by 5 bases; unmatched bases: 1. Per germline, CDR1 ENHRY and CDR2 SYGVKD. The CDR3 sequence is CAISGTGDQPQHF. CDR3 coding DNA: TGTGCCATCAGCGGGACAGGGGATCAGCCCCAGCATTTT.

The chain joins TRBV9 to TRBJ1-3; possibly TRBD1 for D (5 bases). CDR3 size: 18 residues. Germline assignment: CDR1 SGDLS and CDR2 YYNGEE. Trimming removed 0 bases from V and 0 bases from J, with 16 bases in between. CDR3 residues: CASSVGGAGPYSGNTIYF. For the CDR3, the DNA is TGTGCCAGCAGCGTAGGTGGGGCAGGGCCATACTCTGGAAACACCATATATTTT. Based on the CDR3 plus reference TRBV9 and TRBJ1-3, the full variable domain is DSGVTQTPKHLITATGQRVTLRCSPRSGDLSVYWYQQSLDQGLQFLIQYYNGEERAKGNILERFSAQQFPDLHSELNLSSLELGDSALYFCASSVGGAGPYSGNTIYFGEGSWLTVV.

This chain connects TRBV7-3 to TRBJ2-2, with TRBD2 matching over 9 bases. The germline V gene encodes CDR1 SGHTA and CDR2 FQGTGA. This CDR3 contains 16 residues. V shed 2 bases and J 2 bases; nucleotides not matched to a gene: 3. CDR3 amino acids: CASSLASGANTGELFF. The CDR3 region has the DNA TGTGCCAGCAGCTTAGCTAGCGGGGCCAACACCGGGGAGCTGTTTTTT.

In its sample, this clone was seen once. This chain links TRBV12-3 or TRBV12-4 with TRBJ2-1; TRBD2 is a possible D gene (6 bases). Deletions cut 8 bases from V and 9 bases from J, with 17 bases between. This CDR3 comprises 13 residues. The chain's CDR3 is CASRWDSLSEQFF. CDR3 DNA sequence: TGTGCCAGCCGCTGGGACTCCTTGTCTGAGCAGTTCTTC.

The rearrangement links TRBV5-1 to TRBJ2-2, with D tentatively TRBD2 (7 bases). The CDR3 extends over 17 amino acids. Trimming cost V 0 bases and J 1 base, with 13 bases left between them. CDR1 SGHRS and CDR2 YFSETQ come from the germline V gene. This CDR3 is CASSLDGGGRNTGELFF. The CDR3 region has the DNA TGCGCCAGCAGCTTGGACGGCGGGGGCCGGAACACCGGGGAGCTGTTTTTT.